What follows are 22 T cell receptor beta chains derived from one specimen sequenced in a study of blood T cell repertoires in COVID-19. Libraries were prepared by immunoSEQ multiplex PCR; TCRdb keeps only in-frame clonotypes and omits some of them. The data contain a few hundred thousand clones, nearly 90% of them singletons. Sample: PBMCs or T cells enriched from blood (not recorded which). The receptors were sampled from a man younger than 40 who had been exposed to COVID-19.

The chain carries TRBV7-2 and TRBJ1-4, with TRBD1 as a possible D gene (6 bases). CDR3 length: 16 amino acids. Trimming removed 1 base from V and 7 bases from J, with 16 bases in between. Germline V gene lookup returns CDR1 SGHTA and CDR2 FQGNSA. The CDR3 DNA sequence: TGTGCCAGCAGCTTAGAAGTCGGGGGGCCAGGTGAAAAACTGTTTTTT. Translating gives CASSLEVGGPGEKLFF.

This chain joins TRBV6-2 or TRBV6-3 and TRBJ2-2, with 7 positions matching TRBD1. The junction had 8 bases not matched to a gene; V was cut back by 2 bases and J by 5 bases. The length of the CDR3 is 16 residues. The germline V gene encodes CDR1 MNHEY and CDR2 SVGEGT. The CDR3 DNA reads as TGTGCCAGCAGTTACCGACAGGGTGTGATAACCGGGGAGCTGTTTTTT. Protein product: CASSYRQGVITGELFF.

The CDR3, as DNA: TGTGCCAGCAGTTACGTAGGGGGGGCCACTGAAGCTTTCTTT. Residues: CASSYVGGATEAFF. V and J are TRBV6-2 or TRBV6-3 and TRBJ1-1; TRBD1 is a possible D gene (6 bases). Germline V gene data show CDR1 as MNHEY and CDR2 as SVGEGT. This CDR3 region has 14 residues. V lost 2 bases and J 4 bases, leaving 11 bases between the germline ends.

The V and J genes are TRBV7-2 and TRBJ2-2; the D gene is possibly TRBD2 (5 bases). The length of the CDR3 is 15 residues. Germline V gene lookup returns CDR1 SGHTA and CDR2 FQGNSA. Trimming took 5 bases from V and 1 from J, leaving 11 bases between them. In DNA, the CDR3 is TGTGCCAGCAGCCCGTTCCGGGGGAACACCGGGGAGCTGTTTTTT. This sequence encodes CASSPFRGNTGELFF. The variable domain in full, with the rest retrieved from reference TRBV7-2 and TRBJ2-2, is GAGVSQSPSNKVTEKGKDVELRCDPISGHTALYWYRQSLGQGLEFLIYFQGNSAPDKSGLPSDRFSAERTGGSVSTLTIQRTQQEDSAVYLCASSPFRGNTGELFFGEGSRLTVL.

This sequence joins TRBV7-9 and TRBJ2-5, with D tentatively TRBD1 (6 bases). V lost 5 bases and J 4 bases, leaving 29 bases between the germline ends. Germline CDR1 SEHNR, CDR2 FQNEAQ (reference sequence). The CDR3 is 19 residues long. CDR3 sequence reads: CASSRTDGPGDGDRETQYF. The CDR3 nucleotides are TGTGCCAGCAGCCGGACTGACGGCCCAGGGGACGGGGATCGAGAGACCCAGTACTTC.

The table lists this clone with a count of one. CDR3 nucleotide sequence: TGCGCCAGCAGCCCCAATCGCGGGACAGGGGATGGCTACACCTTC. It is translated as CASSPNRGTGDGYTF. The rearrangement joins TRBV5-1 to TRBJ1-2; 10 nucleotides agree with TRBD1. The CDR3 sequence is 15 residues long. Trimming took 4 bases from V and 6 from J; bases not matched to a gene: 9. The germline V gene has CDR1 SGHRS and CDR2 YFSETQ.

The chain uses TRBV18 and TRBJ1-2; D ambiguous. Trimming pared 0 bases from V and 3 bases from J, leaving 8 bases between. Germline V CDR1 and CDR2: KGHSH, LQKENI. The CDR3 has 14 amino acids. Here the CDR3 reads CASSPPEIDYGYTF. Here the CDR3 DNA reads TGTGCCAGCTCACCACCGGAGATAGACTATGGCTACACCTTC. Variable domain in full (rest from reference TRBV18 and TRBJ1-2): NAGVMQNPRHLVRRRGQEARLRCSPMKGHSHVYWYRQLPEEGLKFMVYLQKENIIDESGMPKERFSAEFPKEGPSILRIQQVVRGDSAAYFCASSPPEIDYGYTFGSGTRLTVV.

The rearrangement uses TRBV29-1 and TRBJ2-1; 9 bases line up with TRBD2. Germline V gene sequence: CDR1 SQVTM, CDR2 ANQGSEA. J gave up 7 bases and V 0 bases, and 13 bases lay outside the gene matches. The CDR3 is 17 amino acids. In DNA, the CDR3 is TGCAGCGTTGAAGACCCCCGCGGGGGGGCCCGGGTGAATGAGCAGTTCTTC. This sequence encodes CSVEDPRGGARVNEQFF.

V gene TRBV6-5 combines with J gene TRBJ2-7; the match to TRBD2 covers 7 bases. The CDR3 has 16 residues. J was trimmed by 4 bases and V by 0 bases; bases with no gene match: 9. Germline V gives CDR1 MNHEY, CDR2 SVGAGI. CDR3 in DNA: TGTGCCAGCAGTTACTCTGGGGGGGACTATTATTACGAGCAGTACTTC. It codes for CASSYSGGDYYYEQYF.

The CDR3 is CASSSPGGLTGELFF. CDR3 DNA: TGTGCCAGCAGCTCCCCGGGGGGGCTCACCGGGGAGCTGTTTTTT. This chain links TRBV7-6 with TRBJ2-2; TRBD2 matches at 8 bases. Trimming took 4 bases from V and 4 from J; bases not matched to a gene: 5. The CDR3 covers 15 residues. Germline lookup yields CDR1 SGHVS and CDR2 FNYEAQ.

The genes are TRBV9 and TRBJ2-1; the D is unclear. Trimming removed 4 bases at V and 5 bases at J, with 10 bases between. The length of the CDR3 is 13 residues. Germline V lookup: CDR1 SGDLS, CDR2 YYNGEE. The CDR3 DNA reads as TGTGCCAGCAGCTCCCCGGTCCACAATGAGCAGTTCTTC. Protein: CASSSPVHNEQFF.

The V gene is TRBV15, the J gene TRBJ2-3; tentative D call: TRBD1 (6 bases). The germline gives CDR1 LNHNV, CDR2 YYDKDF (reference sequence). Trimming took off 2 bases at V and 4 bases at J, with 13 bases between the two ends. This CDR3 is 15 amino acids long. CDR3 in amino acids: CATSRNYRVPDTQYF. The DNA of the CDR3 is TGTGCCACCAGCAGAAACTACAGGGTCCCAGATACGCAGTATTTT.

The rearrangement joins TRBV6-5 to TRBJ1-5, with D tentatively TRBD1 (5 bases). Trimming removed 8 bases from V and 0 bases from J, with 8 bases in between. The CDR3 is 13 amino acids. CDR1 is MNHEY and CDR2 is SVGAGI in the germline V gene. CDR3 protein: CASSTDSNQPQHF. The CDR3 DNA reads TGTGCCAGCTCGACAGATAGCAATCAGCCCCAGCATTTT.

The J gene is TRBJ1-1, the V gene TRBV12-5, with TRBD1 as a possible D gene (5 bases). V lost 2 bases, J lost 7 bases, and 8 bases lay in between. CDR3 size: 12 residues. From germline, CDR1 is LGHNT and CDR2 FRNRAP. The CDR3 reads CASGLMGGEAFF. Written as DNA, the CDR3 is TGTGCTAGTGGTTTGATGGGGGGTGAAGCTTTCTTT. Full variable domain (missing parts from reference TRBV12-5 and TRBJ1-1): DARVTQTPRHKVTEMGQEVTMRCQPILGHNTVFWYRQTMMQGLELLAYFRNRAPLDDSGMPKDRFSAEMPDATLATLKIQPSEPRDSAVYFCASGLMGGEAFFGQGTRLTVV.

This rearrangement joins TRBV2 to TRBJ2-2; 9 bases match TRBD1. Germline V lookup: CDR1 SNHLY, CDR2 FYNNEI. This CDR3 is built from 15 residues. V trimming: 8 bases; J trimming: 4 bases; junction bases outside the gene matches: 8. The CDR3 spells CASERDRVRTGELFF. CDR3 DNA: TGTGCCAGCGAGCGGGACAGGGTCCGCACCGGGGAGCTGTTTTTT.

Written as DNA, the CDR3 is TGCGCCAGCAGCTCCGTAAAGCCAGGGGGTCGGTTCACAGATACGCAGTATTTT. Encoded protein: CASSSVKPGGRFTDTQYF. The chain employs TRBV5-1 and TRBJ2-3, with 7 positions matching TRBD1. Germline CDR1 SGHRS, CDR2 YFSETQ. The CDR3 length is 18 residues. The trim removed 3 bases at V and 2 bases at J, leaving 15 bases unmatched.

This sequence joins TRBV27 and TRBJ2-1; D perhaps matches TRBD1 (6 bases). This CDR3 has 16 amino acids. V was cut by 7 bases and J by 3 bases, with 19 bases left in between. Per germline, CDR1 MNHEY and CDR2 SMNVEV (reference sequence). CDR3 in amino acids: CASTESMGALYNEQFF. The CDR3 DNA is TGTGCCAGCACCGAGTCTATGGGGGCCCTCTACAATGAGCAGTTCTTC.

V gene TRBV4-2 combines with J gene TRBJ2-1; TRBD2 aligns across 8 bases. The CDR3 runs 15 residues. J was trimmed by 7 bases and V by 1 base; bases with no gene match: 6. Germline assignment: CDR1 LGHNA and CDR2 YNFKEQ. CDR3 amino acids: CASSQGGGGSNEQFF. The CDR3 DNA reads TGTGCCAGCAGCCAAGGGGGCGGGGGGTCAAATGAGCAGTTCTTC.

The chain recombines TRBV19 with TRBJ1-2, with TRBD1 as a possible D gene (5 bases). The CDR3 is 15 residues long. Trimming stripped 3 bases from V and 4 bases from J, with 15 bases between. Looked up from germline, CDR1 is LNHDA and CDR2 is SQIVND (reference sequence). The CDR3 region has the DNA TGTGCCAGTAGTATGGCTCCAGGGCGGGGCTATGGCTACACCTTC. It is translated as CASSMAPGRGYGYTF.

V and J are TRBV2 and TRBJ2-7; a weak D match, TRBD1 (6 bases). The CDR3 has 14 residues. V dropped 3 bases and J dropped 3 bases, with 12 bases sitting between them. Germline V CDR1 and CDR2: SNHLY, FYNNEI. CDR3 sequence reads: CASSDPGVLYEQYF. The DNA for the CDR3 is TGTGCCAGCAGTGACCCAGGGGTTCTCTACGAGCAGTACTTC.

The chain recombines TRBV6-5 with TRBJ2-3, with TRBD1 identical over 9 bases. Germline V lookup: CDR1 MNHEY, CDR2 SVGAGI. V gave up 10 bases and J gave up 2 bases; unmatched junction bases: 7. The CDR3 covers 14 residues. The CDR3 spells CANDRGRDTDTQYF. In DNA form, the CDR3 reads TGTGCCAACGACAGGGGGAGAGACACAGATACGCAGTATTTT.

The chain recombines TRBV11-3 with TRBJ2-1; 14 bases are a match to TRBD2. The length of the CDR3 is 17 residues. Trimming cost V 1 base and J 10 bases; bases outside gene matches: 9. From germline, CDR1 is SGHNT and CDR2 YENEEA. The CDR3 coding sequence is TGTGCCAGCAGCTTAGGGGAGGGACTAGCGGGAGCTAAAGAGCAGTTCTTC. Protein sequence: CASSLGEGLAGAKEQFF.